This T cell receptor (beta chain) was identified during a study of tumor and adjacent non-tumor tissue in lung cancer. At the level of the study: Stage I to III disease affected 10 men and roughly 5 women aged roughly 31 to 76.

The CDR3 runs 12 residues. Germline V gene lookup returns CDR1 SQVTM and CDR2 ANQGSEA. No cell sorting was done before RNA was extracted from the tissue. Chemotherapy-naive patients with new lung cancer underwent thoracic surgery in China, August–November 2014. In the case of this clonotype: A much larger clone differs from this one at a single base, so this may be a read error.

A modified ARM-PCR protocol with three rounds of nested PCR amplified TCRbeta. MiXCR, applied by TCRdb to the multiplex PCR reads, yields one record per CDR3 protein. The sample has about 85,000 distinct CDR3 sequences, 61% seen once; the top ten hold roughly 15%. This TCR was sampled from a man in his sixties or seventies with non-small cell lung cancer. The genes are TRBV29-1 and TRBJ2-2; a weak D match, TRBD2 (7 bases). The source material was lung tumor tissue. CDR3 region: CSADGGRKELLF. The CDR3 coding sequence is TGCAGCGCAGACGGGGGGCGGAAGGAGCTGTTATTT.